The present TCR beta chain was sequenced within a study of blood T cell repertoires in COVID-19. This table comes from immunoSEQ multiplex PCR, and its TCRdb copy is limited to in-frame clones, with some not included. The sample shows about 300,000 clones, 70% to 90% of them seen only once. This TCR derives from a woman in her forties or fifties with COVID-19, enrolled during active disease. Sample: peripheral blood.

Here the CDR3 DNA reads TGTGCCAGCAGCGATCGGACTAGCGGGATTCCCCTCAATGAGCAGTTCTTC. This translates into CASSDRTSGIPLNEQFF. J is TRBJ2-1 and V is TRBV13, with 12 bases lining up with TRBD2. The CDR3 is made up of 17 amino acids. J gave up 6 bases and V 5 bases, and 11 bases lay outside the gene matches. Germline CDR1 reads PRHDT; CDR2 reads FYEKMQ (reference sequence).